In its sample, the clone carrying this T cell receptor beta chain was seen once. Its target is not known. Assay execution proceeded at the deep level. Method: immunoSEQ multiplex PCR; TCRdb's copy keeps in-frame clones and lacks some. This sample has more than 500,000 clones; approximately 94% occur once, and the top ten carry 0.055% to 0.075%. This record belongs to a study of shared clonotypes between healthy human individuals. Trimming shortened V by 2 bases and J by 3 bases, and 5 bases separated the two germline ends. This CDR3 has 12 residues. The germline V gene has CDR1 SGHAT and CDR2 FQNNGV. Findings and caveats of the study: Only blood underwent sampling, and tissue repertoires likely differ.

The chain carries TRBV11-2 and TRBJ2-7; D is uncertain. The sample was naive CD4+ T cells sorted from blood. Subset of the sample: CD45RA+ positively selected. The TCR comes from a woman aged 30 to 39 in good health. The CDR3 loop is CASSLNYYEQYF. The CDR3 nucleotides are TGTGCCAGCAGCTTAAACTACTACGAGCAGTACTTC.